The T cell receptor beta chain under discussion was sequenced for a study of T cell responses to AZD1222 COVID-19 vaccine. This clone is a singleton in its sample. V was trimmed by 5 bases and J by 1 base, leaving 11 bases between them. The germline V gene encodes CDR1 SGDLS and CDR2 YYNGEE. This CDR3 is 14 amino acids long. The data were produced by immunoSEQ multiplex PCR, yet TCRdb's version contains in-frame clones alone and is incomplete. The sample yields about 150,000 clones, around 89% seen once. Sequencing used peripheral blood, obtained on day 0 of MenACWY control vaccination. This clonotype originated in an adult in good health. This rearrangement joins TRBV9 to TRBJ2-3, with TRBD1 as a possible D gene (6 bases). The CDR3 here is CASRGPGGTDTQYF. CDR3 nucleotides: TGTGCCAGCAGGGGCCCAGGGGGCACAGATACGCAGTATTTT.